A single sample is the source of the 11 T cell receptor beta chains below, sequenced in a study of beta chain features in type 1 diabetes. Expressed TCRB transcripts were sequenced, since all the RNA that had been isolated was reverse transcribed. Here immunoSEQ multiplex PCR was the method, and the copy in TCRdb shows in-frame clones only, minus some. The data show under 300,000 clones, around 7.3% seen once. Specimen: central memory CD4+ T cells from blood. The receptor source for this set is a woman in her late teens or twenties in good health.

This clone has only a few counts. The CDR3: CATTGGANYGYTF. CDR3 DNA sequence: TGTGCCACAACAGGGGGCGCTAACTATGGCTACACCTTC. This rearrangement joins TRBV21-1 to TRBJ1-2; no DNA check was done on the table's D call, TRBD1. TRBV21-1 is termed a pseudogene. The CDR3 totals 13 residues.

The gene calls are TRBV6-5 and TRBJ1-1; no definite D call. CDR3 length: 14 residues. With 7 bases removed from V and 4 bases from J, the gap between germline ends came to 16 bases. Germline V CDR1 and CDR2: MNHEY, SVGAGI. The CDR3 nucleotides are TGTGCCAGCACTCGGAACGCCGCTGTCACTGAAGCTTTCTTT. Amino acids: CASTRNAAVTEAFF.

This clone was detected a few times. V and J are TRBV4-3 and TRBJ2-2; weak D call: TRBD1 (6 bases). The germline CDR1 and CDR2 sequences are LGHNA and YSLEER. This CDR3 is 14 amino acids long. V lost 4 bases, J lost 6 bases, and 12 bases lay in between. The CDR3 DNA sequence: TGCGCCAGCAGCCGTCAGGGGTTCCCCGGGGAGCTGTTTTTT. This gives the protein CASSRQGFPGELFF.

This clone was found a few times. The rearrangement joins TRBV5-4 to TRBJ2-1; D possibly matches TRBD1 or TRBD2 (5 bases each). Between the trimmed V and J ends, which lost 2 bases and 6 bases, there was a span of 15 bases. The CDR3 length is 15 residues. Germline CDR1 is SGHNT and CDR2 is YYREEE (reference sequence). In DNA, the CDR3 is TGTGCCAGCAGCTTCCGGGACCTTGGGGGCAATGAGCAGTTCTTC. Protein: CASSFRDLGGNEQFF.

The table lists this clone with a few counts. V usage is TRBV25-1 and J usage is TRBJ1-5, with D perhaps TRBD1 (5 bases). The germline V and J ends were trimmed by 8 bases and 4 bases, with 9 bases remaining between them. The CDR3 length is 12 residues. The germline V gene encodes CDR1 MGHDK and CDR2 SYGVNS. CDR3 sequence (DNA): TGTGCCAGCCGCTGGGGGAATCAGCCCCAGCATTTT. Protein product: CASRWGNQPQHF.

The genes are TRBV30 and TRBJ2-2, with 9 bases fitting TRBD1. V was pared by 5 bases and J by 7 bases, with 11 bases of the junction left unmatched. CDR1 and CDR2 from the germline V gene are GTSNPN and SVGIG (reference sequence). The CDR3 contains 15 residues. CDR3 in DNA: TGTGCCTGGTACCCCGGGACAGGGAGGATCGGGGAGCTGTTTTTT. Amino acids: CAWYPGTGRIGELFF.

The rearrangement joins TRBV5-6 to TRBJ2-7, with a possible D match to TRBD1 (5 bases). V was cut by 0 bases and J by 3 bases, with 10 bases left in between. The CDR3 loop spans 14 amino acids. Germline V CDR1 and CDR2: SGHDT, YYEEEE. CDR3 coding DNA: TGTGCCAGCAGCTTGGACAGGAGAAACTACGAGCAGTACGTC. Its protein product is CASSLDRRNYEQYV.

The rearrangement uses TRBV28 and TRBJ2-3, with D unclear. This CDR3 has 15 amino acids. V lost 4 bases, J lost 3 bases, and 14 bases lay in between. The germline V gene encodes CDR1 MDHEN and CDR2 SYDVKM. CDR3 sequence (DNA): TGTGCCAGCAGTTCCGGCAGGTCCCCTACAGATACGCAGTATTTT. This translates into CASSSGRSPTDTQYF.

The genes are TRBV18 and TRBJ2-1; D might be TRBD1 (5 bases). V shed 6 bases and J shed 4 bases, with 25 bases lying between them. The germline V gene encodes CDR1 KGHSH and CDR2 LQKENI. This CDR3 spans 18 amino acids. DNA of the CDR3: TGTGCCAGCTCTCCCTCACGACAGATCAGCCTCCTGTACAATGAGCAGTTCTTC. This translates into CASSPSRQISLLYNEQFF.

This chain uses TRBV2 with TRBJ1-4; D is unclear. Germline V gene sequence: CDR1 SNHLY, CDR2 FYNNEI. Trimming left V 5 bases short and J 5 bases short, with 3 bases between. CDR3 length equals 11 residues. This CDR3 reads CASSLNEKLFF. The CDR3 DNA follows: TGTGCCAGCAGTCTGAATGAAAAACTGTTTTTT.

This clone was detected only a few times. CDR3 bases: TGTGCCAGCAGTAGACACCAGCTATCAACAGATACGCAGTATTTT. Protein sequence: CASSRHQLSTDTQYF. This sequence joins TRBV6-6 and TRBJ2-3, with no clear D. The CDR3 extends over 15 amino acids. The germline V gene has CDR1 MNHNY and CDR2 SVGAGI (reference sequence). V was clipped by 5 bases and J by 3 bases, with 15 bases between them.